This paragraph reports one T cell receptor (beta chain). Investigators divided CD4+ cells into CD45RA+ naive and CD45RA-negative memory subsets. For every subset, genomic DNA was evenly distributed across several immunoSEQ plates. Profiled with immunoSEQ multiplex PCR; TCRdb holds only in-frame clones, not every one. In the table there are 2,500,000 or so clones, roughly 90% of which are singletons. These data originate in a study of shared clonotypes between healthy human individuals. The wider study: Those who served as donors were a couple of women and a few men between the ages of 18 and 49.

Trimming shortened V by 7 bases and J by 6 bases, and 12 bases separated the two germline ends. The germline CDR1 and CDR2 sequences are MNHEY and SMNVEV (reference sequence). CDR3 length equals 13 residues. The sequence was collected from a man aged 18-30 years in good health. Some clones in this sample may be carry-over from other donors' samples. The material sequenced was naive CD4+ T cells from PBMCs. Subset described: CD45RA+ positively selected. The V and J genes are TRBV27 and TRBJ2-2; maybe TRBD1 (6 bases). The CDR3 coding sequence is TGTGCCAGCACCCCGCCAGGGGCCGGGGAGCTGTTTTTT. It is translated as CASTPPGAGELFF.